The following is a T cell receptor (beta chain) sequence with its context. Its antigen remains unknown. The record originates from a study of a mutant IDH1 vaccine in newly diagnosed glioma. Turning to the study itself: Previous treatment comprised radiotherapy, temozolomide, or both, mostly both.

Clones were sequenced by immunoSEQ multiplex PCR, and TCRdb holds only the in-frame ones, with some missing. The table includes some 30,000 clones, 88% detected once. Time point here: week 23, last vaccination. The content of each vaccine dose was 300 ug of mutant IDH1 20-mer peptide, and topical imiquimod accompanied it. Tumors from donors were new WHO grade 3 or 4 IDH1-mutant astrocytomas with ATRX loss. This TCR was sampled from a middle-aged man with glioma. Source: PBMCs, taken from a glioma patient whose treatment included an IDH1 peptide vaccine.

CDR3 in amino acids: CASSPSGQSTDTQYF. CDR3 bases: TGTGCCAGCAGTCCAAGCGGGCAGAGCACAGATACGCAGTATTTT. The chain couples TRBV9 to TRBJ2-3, with a possible D match to TRBD2 (6 bases). V was trimmed by 5 bases and J by 0 bases, leaving 13 bases between them. Germline assignment: CDR1 SGDLS and CDR2 YYNGEE. The CDR3 has 15 residues.